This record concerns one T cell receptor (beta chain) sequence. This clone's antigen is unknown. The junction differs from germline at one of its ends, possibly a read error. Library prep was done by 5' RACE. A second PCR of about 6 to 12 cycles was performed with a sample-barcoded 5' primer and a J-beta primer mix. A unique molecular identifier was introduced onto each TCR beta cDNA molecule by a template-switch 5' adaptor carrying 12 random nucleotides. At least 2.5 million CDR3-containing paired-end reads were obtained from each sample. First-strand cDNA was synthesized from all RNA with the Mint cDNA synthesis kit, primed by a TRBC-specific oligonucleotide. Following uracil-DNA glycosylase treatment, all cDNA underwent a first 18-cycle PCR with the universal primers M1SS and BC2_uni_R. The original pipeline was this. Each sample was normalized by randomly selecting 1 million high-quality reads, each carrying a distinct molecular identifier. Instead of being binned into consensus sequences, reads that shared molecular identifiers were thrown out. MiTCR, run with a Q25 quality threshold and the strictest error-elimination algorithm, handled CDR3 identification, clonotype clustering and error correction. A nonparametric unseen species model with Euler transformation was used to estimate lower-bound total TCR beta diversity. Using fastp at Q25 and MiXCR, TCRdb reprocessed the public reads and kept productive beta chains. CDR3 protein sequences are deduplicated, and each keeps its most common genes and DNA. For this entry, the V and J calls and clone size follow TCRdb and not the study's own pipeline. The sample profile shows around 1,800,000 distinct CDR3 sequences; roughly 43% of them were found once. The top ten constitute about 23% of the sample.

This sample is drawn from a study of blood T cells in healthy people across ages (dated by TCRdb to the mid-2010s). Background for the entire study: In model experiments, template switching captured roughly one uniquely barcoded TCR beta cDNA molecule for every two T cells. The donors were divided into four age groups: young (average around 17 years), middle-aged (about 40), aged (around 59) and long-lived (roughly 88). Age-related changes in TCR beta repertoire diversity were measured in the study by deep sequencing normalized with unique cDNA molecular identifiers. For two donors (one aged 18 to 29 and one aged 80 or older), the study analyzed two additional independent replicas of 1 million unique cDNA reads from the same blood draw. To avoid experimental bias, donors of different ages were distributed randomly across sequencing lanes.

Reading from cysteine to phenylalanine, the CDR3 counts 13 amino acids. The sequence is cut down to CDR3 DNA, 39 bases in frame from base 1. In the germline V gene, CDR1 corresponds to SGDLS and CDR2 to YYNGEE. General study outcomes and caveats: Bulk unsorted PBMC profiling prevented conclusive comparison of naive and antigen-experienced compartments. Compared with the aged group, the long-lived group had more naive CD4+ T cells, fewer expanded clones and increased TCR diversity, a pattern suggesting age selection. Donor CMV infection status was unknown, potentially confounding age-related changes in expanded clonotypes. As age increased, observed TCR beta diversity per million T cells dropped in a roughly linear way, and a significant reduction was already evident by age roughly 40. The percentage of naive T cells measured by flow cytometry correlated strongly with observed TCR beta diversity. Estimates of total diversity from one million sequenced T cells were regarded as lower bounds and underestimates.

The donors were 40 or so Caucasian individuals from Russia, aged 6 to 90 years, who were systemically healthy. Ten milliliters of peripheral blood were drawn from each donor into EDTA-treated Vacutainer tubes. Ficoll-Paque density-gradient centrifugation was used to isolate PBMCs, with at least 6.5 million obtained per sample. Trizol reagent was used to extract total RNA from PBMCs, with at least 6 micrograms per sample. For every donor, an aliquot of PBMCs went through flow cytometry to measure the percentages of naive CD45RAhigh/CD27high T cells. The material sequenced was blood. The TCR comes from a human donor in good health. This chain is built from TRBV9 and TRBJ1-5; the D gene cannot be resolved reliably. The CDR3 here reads CASSVEGNRPQHF. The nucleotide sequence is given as TGTGCCAGCAGCGTAGAAGGCAATCGGCCCCAGCATTTT.